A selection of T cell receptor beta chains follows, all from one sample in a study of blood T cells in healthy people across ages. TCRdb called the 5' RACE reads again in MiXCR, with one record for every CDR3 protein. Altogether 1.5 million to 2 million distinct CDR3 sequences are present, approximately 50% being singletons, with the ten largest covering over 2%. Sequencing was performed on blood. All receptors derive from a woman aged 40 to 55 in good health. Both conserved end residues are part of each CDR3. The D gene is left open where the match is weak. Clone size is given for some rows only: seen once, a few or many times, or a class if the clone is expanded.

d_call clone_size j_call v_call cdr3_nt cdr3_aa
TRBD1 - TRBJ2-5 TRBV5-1 TGCGCCAGCAGCTCGCTAGGACAGGGAGAGCAAGAGACCCAGTACTTC CASSSLGQGEQETQYF
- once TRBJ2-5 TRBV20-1 TGCAGTGCTAGTATCACGGGTCTAGAGACCCAGTACTTC CSASITGLETQYF
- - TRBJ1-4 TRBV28 TGTGCCAGCGGGGCCACCAGGGGAAGACGAAATGAAAAACTGTTTTTT CASGATRGRRNEKLFF
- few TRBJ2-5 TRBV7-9 TGTGCCAGCAGCGTCAGAGGGCAAGGGGAGACCCAGTACTTC CASSVRGQGETQYF
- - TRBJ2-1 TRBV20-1 TGCAGTGCTTTTCCCCTCGGGGGATTCTCCTACAATGGGCAGTTCTTC CSAFPLGGFSYNGQFF
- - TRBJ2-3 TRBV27 TGTGCCAGCAGTCAGAGGAGGGGGGGAACAGGGGTGATCACAGATACGCAGTATTTT CASSQRRGGTGVITDTQYF
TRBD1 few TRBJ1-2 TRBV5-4 TGTGCCAGCAGCGCCTGGACAGGGGGCTATGGCTACACCTTC CASSAWTGGYGYTF
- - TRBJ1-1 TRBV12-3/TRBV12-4 TGTGCCAGCAGCTTTTTTCTGAACACTGAAGCTTTCTTT CASSFFLNTEAFF
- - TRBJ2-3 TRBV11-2 TGTGCCAGCAGGATGGGGGCATTCACAGATACGCAGTATTTT CASRMGAFTDTQYF
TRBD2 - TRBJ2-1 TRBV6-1 TGTGCCAGCACCGACGAACTAGCGGGGGAGCCCTACAATGAGCAGTTCTTC CASTDELAGEPYNEQFF
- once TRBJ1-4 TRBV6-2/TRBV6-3 TGTGCCAGCAGTTACTCGCCCAGGGATGAAAAACTGTTTTTT CASSYSPRDEKLFF
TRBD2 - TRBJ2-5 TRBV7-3 TGTGCCAGCAGCTGGGGGGTGCTAGCGGGGCAAGAGACCCAGGACTTC CASSWGVLAGQETQDF
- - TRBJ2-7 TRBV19 TGTGCCAGTAGTTTCAGGGGCCGACCCTACGAGCAGTACTTC CASSFRGRPYEQYF
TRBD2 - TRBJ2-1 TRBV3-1 TGTGCCAGCAGTGTAGCGGGGGGGTCCGACAATGAGCAGTTCTTC CASSVAGGSDNEQFF
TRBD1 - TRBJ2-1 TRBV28 TGTGCCACCCGACAGGGCCAATACAATGAGCAGTTCTTC CATRQGQYNEQFF
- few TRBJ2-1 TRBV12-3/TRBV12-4 TGTGCCAGCGGAAGGGAGGCTGAGCAGTTCTTC CASGREAEQFF
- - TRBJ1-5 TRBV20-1 TGCAGTGCTCGGGCGGGCCCGACGGATCAGCCCCAGCATTTT CSARAGPTDQPQHF
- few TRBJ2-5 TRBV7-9 TGTGCCAGCAGCGCGACGATCCCACAAGAGACCCAGTACTTC CASSATIPQETQYF
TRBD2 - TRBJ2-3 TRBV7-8 TGTGCCAGCAGCTTAGCTCGGGGGGGAAGCACAGATACGCAGTATTTT CASSLARGGSTDTQYF
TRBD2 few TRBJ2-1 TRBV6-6 TGTGCCAGCAGTTACAGGGAGGGCTACAATGAGCAGTTCTTC CASSYREGYNEQFF
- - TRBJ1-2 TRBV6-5 TGTGCCAGCAGTTACGTCGCTTCGGACAGATTTAACTATGGCTACACCTTC CASSYVASDRFNYGYTF
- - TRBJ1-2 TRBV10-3 TGTGCCATCAGTGATTCAGGAGCTGGAAACTATGGCTACACCTTC CAISDSGAGNYGYTF
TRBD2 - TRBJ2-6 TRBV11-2 TGTGCCAGCAGCTCCCCGAAACCGCGGGGGAAGAGTTCGCGCTCTGGGGCCAACGTCCTGACTTTC CASSSPKPRGKSSRSGANVLTF
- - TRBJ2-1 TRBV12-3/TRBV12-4 TGTGCCAGCAGTTTTGAGGGGGGAGACAGGAAGCAGTTCTTC CASSFEGGDRKQFF
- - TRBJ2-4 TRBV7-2 TGTGCCAGCAGCGCCGAACTAGGAGAAAACATTCAGTACTTC CASSAELGENIQYF
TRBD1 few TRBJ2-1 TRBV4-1 TGCGCCAGCAGCCAAGAGCTCAGGGGGCGAGAGCAGTTCTTC CASSQELRGREQFF
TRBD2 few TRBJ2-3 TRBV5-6 TGTGCCAGCAGCTTGGTCTTAGCGGGGGGGCCAACAGATACGCAGTATTTT CASSLVLAGGPTDTQYF
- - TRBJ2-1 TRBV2 TGTGCCAGCAGTGAATTAGGGGGATCCTACAATGAGCAGTTCTTC CASSELGGSYNEQFF
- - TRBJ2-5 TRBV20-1 TGCAGTGCCCAGAGGACAGTCCAGGAGACCCAGTACTTC CSAQRTVQETQYF
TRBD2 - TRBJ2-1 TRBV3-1 TGTGCCAGCAGCCAAGGGACTAGCGATTGGACTGAGCAGTTCTTC CASSQGTSDWTEQFF
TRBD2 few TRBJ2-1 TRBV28 TGTGCCAGCAGTTTAGGGAGGTCGGGGGGTGAGCAGTTCTTC CASSLGRSGGEQFF
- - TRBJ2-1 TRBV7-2 TGTGCCAGCAGCTTAGGTGGGGGACCAGATGAGCAGTTCTTC CASSLGGGPDEQFF
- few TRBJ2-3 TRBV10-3 TGTGCCATCAGTGAAAGGCAGCTAATTCTAAGGGCAGATACGCAGTATTTT CAISERQLILRADTQYF
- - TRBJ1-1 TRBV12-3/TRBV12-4 TGTGCCAGCAGCCCCCTCGAAGCTTTCTTT CASSPLEAFF
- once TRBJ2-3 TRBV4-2 TGTGCCAGCAGCCAAGAATTGGACATAGGGGGGAGCACAGATACGCAGTATTTT CASSQELDIGGSTDTQYF
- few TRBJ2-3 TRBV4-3 TGCGCCAGCAGCCAAGATTGGGTCGGCCGCACAGATACGCAGTATTTT CASSQDWVGRTDTQYF
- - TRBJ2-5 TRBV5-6 TGTGCCAGCAGCGCCGTATGGCAGACAGAGACCCAGTACTTC CASSAVWQTETQYF
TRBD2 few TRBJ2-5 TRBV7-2 TGTGCCAGCAGCTTAGCGGGACTAGCGGGCGATCAAGAGACCCAGTACTTC CASSLAGLAGDQETQYF
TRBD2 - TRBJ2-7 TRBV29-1 TGCAGCGTTTCCGCCTGGGGCCCCGGGACTAGCGGTTCCTACGAGCAGTACTTC CSVSAWGPGTSGSYEQYF
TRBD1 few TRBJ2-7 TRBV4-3 TGCGCCAGCAGCCAAGATGGGACAGGGGAAACCTACGAGCAGTACTTC CASSQDGTGETYEQYF
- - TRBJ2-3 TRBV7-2 TGTGCCAGCAGCTTATATACCCAGCGGATGACAGATACGCAGTATTTT CASSLYTQRMTDTQYF
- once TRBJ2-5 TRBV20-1 TGCAGTGCTAGAATCCCCGGACTTCGGGAGACCCAGTACTTC CSARIPGLRETQYF
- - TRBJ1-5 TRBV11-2 TGTGCCAGCAGCTCCCGTCCCCCTGTGACCGGGAGCCCGAGGACCCCACAGCCCCAGCATTTT CASSSRPPVTGSPRTPQPQHF
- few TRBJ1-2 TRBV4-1 TGCGCCAGCAGCCAAGCCGGACGGGTCTATGGCTACACCTTC CASSQAGRVYGYTF
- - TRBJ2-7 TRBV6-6 TGTGCCAGCGTTGAGTCCTCGGATGAGCAGTACTTC CASVESSDEQYF
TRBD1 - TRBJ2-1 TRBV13 TGTGCCAGCAGCCCTCCTGAGGGACAGGGTAATGAGCAGTTCTTC CASSPPEGQGNEQFF
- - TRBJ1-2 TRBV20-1 TGCAGTGCTAGATCTTCGGACAGCTATGGCTACACCTTC CSARSSDSYGYTF
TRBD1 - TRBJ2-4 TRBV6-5 TGTGCCACCCGCCGGATAGACAGGGGAGGAGGCATTCAGTACTTC CATRRIDRGGGIQYF
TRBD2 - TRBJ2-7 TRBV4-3 TGCGCCAGCAGCCAAGATGAGCTAGCGGGGGGCGGGAGCTCCTACAATGAGCAGTACTTC CASSQDELAGGGSSYNEQYF
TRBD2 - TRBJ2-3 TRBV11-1 TGTGCCAGCAGCTTAGTAGCAGCGGGGATCACAGATACGCAGTATTTT CASSLVAAGITDTQYF
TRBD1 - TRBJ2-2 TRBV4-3 TGCGCCAGCAGCCAAGTTGTAGGACAGGGGGCAAACACCGGGGAGCTGTTTTTT CASSQVVGQGANTGELFF
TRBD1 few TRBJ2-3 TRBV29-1 TGCAGCGTCGCGGACAGGGCGAGCACAGATACGCAGTATTTT CSVADRASTDTQYF
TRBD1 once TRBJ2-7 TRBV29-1 TGCAGCGTTGAAGTGAGGACAGGGGGTCGCTACGAGCAGTACTTC CSVEVRTGGRYEQYF
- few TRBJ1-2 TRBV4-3 TGCGCCAGCAGCCAAGATGCAGGCGGGACTGCCTATGGCTACACCTTC CASSQDAGGTAYGYTF
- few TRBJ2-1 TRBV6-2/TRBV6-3 TGTGCCAGCAGTTATCGGGGGACAGTTGGCTACAATGAGCAGTTCTTC CASSYRGTVGYNEQFF